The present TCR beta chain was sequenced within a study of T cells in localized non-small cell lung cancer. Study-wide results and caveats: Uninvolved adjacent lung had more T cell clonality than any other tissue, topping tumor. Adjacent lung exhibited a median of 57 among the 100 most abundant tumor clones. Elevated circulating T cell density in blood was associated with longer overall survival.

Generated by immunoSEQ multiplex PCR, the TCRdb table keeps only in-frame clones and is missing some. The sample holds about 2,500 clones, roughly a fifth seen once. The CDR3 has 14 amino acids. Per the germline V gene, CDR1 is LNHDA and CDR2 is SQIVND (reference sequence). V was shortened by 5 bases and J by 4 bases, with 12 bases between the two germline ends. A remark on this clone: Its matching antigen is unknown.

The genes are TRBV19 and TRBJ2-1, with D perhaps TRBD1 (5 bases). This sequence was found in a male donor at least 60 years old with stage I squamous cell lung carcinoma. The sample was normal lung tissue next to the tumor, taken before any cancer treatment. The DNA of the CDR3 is TGTGCCAGTAGTTTTGGGGCCGTTTACAATGAGCAGTTCTTC. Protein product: CASSFGAVYNEQFF.